The rows below give T cell receptor beta chains drawn from one sample of a study of cytomegalovirus exposure and HLA in healthy donors. The protocol was immunoSEQ multiplex PCR, while the TCRdb copy is restricted to in-frame clones and leaves out a portion. The table has a few hundred thousand clones, around 91% seen once; the top ten hold 0.37%. The source material was PBMCs. These receptors came from a young woman in good health and CMV-seronegative. Both conserved end residues are part of each CDR3. Fields, in order: CDR3 protein, CDR3 DNA, V gene, J gene, clone size, D gene. D genes are given only for firm matches. Where a row states a size, it is once, few, many or the class of an expanded clone; other rows omit it.

CDR3aa: CASGFVGQGNTIYF
CDR3nt: TGTGCTAGTGGTTTTGTAGGACAGGGAAACACCATATATTTT
v_gene: TRBV12-5
j_gene: TRBJ1-3
abundance: once
d_gene: NA

CDR3aa: CASSSGLAYNEQFF
CDR3nt: TGTGCCAGCAGCTCAGGACTAGCGTACAATGAGCAGTTCTTC
v_gene: TRBV13
j_gene: TRBJ2-1
abundance: NA
d_gene: TRBD2

CDR3aa: CASSEVGVQATEAFF
CDR3nt: TGTGCCAGCAGTGAAGTCGGGGTTCAGGCCACTGAAGCTTTCTTT
v_gene: TRBV6-1
j_gene: TRBJ1-1
abundance: NA
d_gene: NA

CDR3aa: CASREQAATNEKLFF
CDR3nt: TGCGCCAGCAGGGAACAGGCCGCAACTAATGAAAAACTGTTTTTT
v_gene: TRBV5-1
j_gene: TRBJ1-4
abundance: NA
d_gene: NA

CDR3aa: CASSYVGPKEQFF
CDR3nt: TGTGCCAGCAGTTACGTGGGGCCCAAAGAGCAGTTCTTC
v_gene: TRBV6-5
j_gene: TRBJ2-1
abundance: NA
d_gene: NA

CDR3aa: CASSYASGYGYTF
CDR3nt: TGTGCCAGCAGTTACGCGTCAGGCTATGGCTACACCTTC
v_gene: TRBV6-5
j_gene: TRBJ1-2
abundance: NA
d_gene: NA

CDR3aa: CASSPPDSPLHF
CDR3nt: TGTGCCAGCAGTCCCCCGGATTCACCCCTCCACTTT
v_gene: TRBV6-5
j_gene: TRBJ1-6
abundance: NA
d_gene: NA

CDR3aa: CASSMTSGGQETQYF
CDR3nt: TGTGCCAGCAGTATGACTAGCGGGGGGCAAGAGACCCAGTACTTC
v_gene: TRBV6-4
j_gene: TRBJ2-5
abundance: medium-sized
d_gene: TRBD2

CDR3aa: CASSSGLVVDEQFF
CDR3nt: TGTGCCAGCAGTTCAGGACTAGTGGTTGATGAGCAGTTCTTC
v_gene: TRBV7-6
j_gene: TRBJ2-1
abundance: NA
d_gene: TRBD2

CDR3aa: CASSPPPGRASNEKLFF
CDR3nt: TGTGCCAGCTCACCACCCCCTGGCAGGGCGAGCAATGAAAAACTGTTTTTT
v_gene: TRBV18
j_gene: TRBJ1-4
abundance: NA
d_gene: NA

CDR3aa: CASSQTGAGGYTF
CDR3nt: TGTGCCAGCAGCCAGACAGGGGCCGGAGGCTACACCTTC
v_gene: TRBV14
j_gene: TRBJ1-2
abundance: NA
d_gene: TRBD1

CDR3aa: CASSYSPGNTDTQYF
CDR3nt: TGTGCCAGCAGTTACTCTCCGGGGAACACAGATACGCAGTATTTT
v_gene: TRBV6-5
j_gene: TRBJ2-3
abundance: NA
d_gene: NA

CDR3aa: CASSSGTDTQYF
CDR3nt: TGTGCCAGCAGCTCTGGCACAGATACGCAGTATTTT
v_gene: TRBV7-3
j_gene: TRBJ2-3
abundance: NA
d_gene: NA

CDR3aa: CSVESGANQPQHF
CDR3nt: TGCAGCGTTGAAAGTGGGGCAAATCAGCCCCAGCATTTT
v_gene: TRBV29-1
j_gene: TRBJ1-5
abundance: NA
d_gene: NA

CDR3aa: CASRQDGNYGYTF
CDR3nt: TGTGCCAGTAGACAGGATGGTAACTATGGCTACACCTTC
v_gene: TRBV6-1
j_gene: TRBJ1-2
abundance: NA
d_gene: NA

CDR3aa: CASSFLAGAPSTDTQYF
CDR3nt: TGTGCCAGCAGTTTTCTAGCGGGGGCTCCTAGCACAGATACGCAGTATTTT
v_gene: TRBV27
j_gene: TRBJ2-3
abundance: once
d_gene: TRBD2

CDR3aa: CASSPEWRGVTGELFF
CDR3nt: TGTGCCAGCAGCCCGGAATGGCGGGGGGTCACCGGGGAGCTGTTTTTT
v_gene: TRBV14
j_gene: TRBJ2-2
abundance: once
d_gene: TRBD2

CDR3aa: CASSLAGGGYDQYF
CDR3nt: TGTGCCAGCAGCTTAGCAGGTGGGGGCTATGATCAGTACTTC
v_gene: TRBV7-8
j_gene: TRBJ2-4
abundance: NA
d_gene: NA

CDR3aa: CSVELTGGADTQYF
CDR3nt: TGCAGCGTTGAGCTCACAGGGGGCGCAGATACGCAGTATTTT
v_gene: TRBV29-1
j_gene: TRBJ2-3
abundance: NA
d_gene: TRBD1

CDR3aa: CASSLDGEKNEQFF
CDR3nt: TGTGCCAGCAGCTTAGATGGGGAGAAGAATGAGCAGTTCTTC
v_gene: TRBV11-3
j_gene: TRBJ2-1
abundance: NA
d_gene: NA

CDR3aa: CASSVGAWGYTF
CDR3nt: TGTGCCAGTAGTGTGGGGGCTTGGGGCTACACCTTC
v_gene: TRBV19
j_gene: TRBJ1-2
abundance: NA
d_gene: NA

CDR3aa: CASRRTVSGNTIYF
CDR3nt: TGTGCCAGCAGAAGGACAGTCTCTGGAAACACCATATATTTT
v_gene: TRBV6-5
j_gene: TRBJ1-3
abundance: NA
d_gene: NA

CDR3aa: CASSRDKTGGADTQYF
CDR3nt: TGTGCCAGCAGTCGGGACAAGACAGGGGGCGCAGATACGCAGTATTTT
v_gene: TRBV13
j_gene: TRBJ2-3
abundance: NA
d_gene: TRBD1

CDR3aa: CASSPQGQYYEQYF
CDR3nt: TGTGCCAGCAGTCCCCAGGGACAGTACTACGAGCAGTACTTC
v_gene: TRBV6-5
j_gene: TRBJ2-7
abundance: NA
d_gene: TRBD1

CDR3aa: CSVEDRSGYGYTF
CDR3nt: TGCAGCGTTGAAGACAGGAGCGGGTATGGCTACACCTTC
v_gene: TRBV29-1
j_gene: TRBJ1-2
abundance: few
d_gene: NA

CDR3aa: CASSGRTNQPQHF
CDR3nt: TGTGCCAGCAGCGGACGGACTAATCAGCCCCAGCATTTT
v_gene: TRBV28
j_gene: TRBJ1-5
abundance: NA
d_gene: NA

CDR3aa: CASSERGLAGVLQETQYF
CDR3nt: TGTGCCAGCAGTGAAAGGGGACTAGCGGGGGTTCTACAAGAGACCCAGTACTTC
v_gene: TRBV2
j_gene: TRBJ2-5
abundance: few
d_gene: TRBD2

CDR3aa: CASSLRNKGTGAAFF
CDR3nt: TGCGCCAGCAGCCTGAGGAATAAGGGGACAGGGGCAGCTTTCTTT
v_gene: TRBV5-1
j_gene: TRBJ1-1
abundance: once
d_gene: TRBD1

CDR3aa: CAWSVLSGYSSPLHF
CDR3nt: TGTGCCTGGAGTGTACTATCCGGGTACTCCTCACCCCTCCACTTT
v_gene: TRBV30
j_gene: TRBJ1-6
abundance: NA
d_gene: NA

CDR3aa: CASSSSQAGGNEAFF
CDR3nt: TGTGCCAGCAGTTCAAGTCAGGCAGGGGGGAATGAGGCTTTCTTT
v_gene: TRBV28
j_gene: TRBJ1-1
abundance: NA
d_gene: TRBD1

CDR3aa: CASSLPTGTQHF
CDR3nt: TGTGCCAGCAGTCTACCGACAGGGACACAGCATTTT
v_gene: TRBV28
j_gene: TRBJ1-5
abundance: NA
d_gene: TRBD1

CDR3aa: CASSHPSGGHGELFF
CDR3nt: TGCGCCAGCAGCCATCCCAGCGGGGGCCACGGGGAGCTGTTTTTT
v_gene: TRBV4-1
j_gene: TRBJ2-2
abundance: NA
d_gene: TRBD2

CDR3aa: CASSLTREGAEAFF
CDR3nt: TGTGCCAGCAGTCTAACCAGGGAAGGGGCTGAAGCTTTCTTT
v_gene: TRBV28
j_gene: TRBJ1-1
abundance: NA
d_gene: NA

CDR3aa: CASSDKGLAGASSSYNEQFF
CDR3nt: TGTGCCAGCAGTGATAAGGGACTAGCGGGGGCCTCTAGCTCCTACAATGAGCAGTTCTTC
v_gene: TRBV27
j_gene: TRBJ2-1
abundance: once
d_gene: TRBD2

CDR3aa: CASRLNSNQPQHF
CDR3nt: TGTGCCAGCAGGCTAAATAGCAATCAGCCCCAGCATTTT
v_gene: TRBV28
j_gene: TRBJ1-5
abundance: NA
d_gene: NA

CDR3aa: CASSLGGYNEQFF
CDR3nt: TGCGCCAGCAGTCTCGGGGGCTACAATGAGCAGTTCTTC
v_gene: TRBV4-1
j_gene: TRBJ2-1
abundance: NA
d_gene: NA

CDR3aa: CASSDPHSAGLSYNEQFF
CDR3nt: TGCGCCAGCAGTGATCCCCACTCAGCGGGGCTCTCCTACAATGAGCAGTTCTTC
v_gene: TRBV10-2
j_gene: TRBJ2-1
abundance: NA
d_gene: TRBD2

CDR3aa: CASSESTGGMVAGNTIYF
CDR3nt: TGTGCCAGCAGTGAATCAACAGGGGGAATGGTTGCTGGAAACACCATATATTTT
v_gene: TRBV2
j_gene: TRBJ1-3
abundance: NA
d_gene: TRBD1

CDR3aa: CASSLSGAGSVGELFF
CDR3nt: TGTGCCAGCAGCTTATCTGGTGCAGGGTCGGTCGGGGAGCTGTTTTTT
v_gene: TRBV7-3
j_gene: TRBJ2-2
abundance: NA
d_gene: NA

CDR3aa: CASGLTGYGNTIYF
CDR3nt: TGTGCCAGCGGACTTACGGGCTATGGAAACACCATATATTTT
v_gene: TRBV7-6
j_gene: TRBJ1-3
abundance: NA
d_gene: NA

CDR3aa: CASSPTGLFETQYF
CDR3nt: TGTGCCAGCAGCCCGACAGGGTTGTTTGAGACCCAGTACTTC
v_gene: TRBV7-9
j_gene: TRBJ2-5
abundance: NA
d_gene: TRBD1

CDR3aa: CASSFNPGVNTEAFF
CDR3nt: TGCGCCAGCAGCTTCAACCCAGGGGTGAACACTGAAGCTTTCTTT
v_gene: TRBV5-1
j_gene: TRBJ1-1
abundance: NA
d_gene: NA

CDR3aa: CASSLTGGPGEQFF
CDR3nt: TGTGCCAGCAGCTTGACGGGGGGGCCGGGTGAGCAGTTCTTC
v_gene: TRBV5-4
j_gene: TRBJ2-1
abundance: NA
d_gene: TRBD2

CDR3aa: CASNPAGSYEQYF
CDR3nt: TGTGCCAGCAACCCAGCGGGCAGCTACGAGCAGTACTTC
v_gene: TRBV6-5
j_gene: TRBJ2-7
abundance: NA
d_gene: NA

CDR3aa: CASSLVTSGVAEQFF
CDR3nt: TGCGCCAGCAGCTTGGTAACTAGCGGGGTCGCTGAGCAGTTCTTC
v_gene: TRBV5-1
j_gene: TRBJ2-1
abundance: NA
d_gene: TRBD2

CDR3aa: CASPTGPQGTQYF
CDR3nt: TGTGCCAGCCCTACCGGACCTCAGGGGACCCAGTACTTC
v_gene: TRBV2
j_gene: TRBJ2-5
abundance: NA
d_gene: NA

CDR3aa: CASRDSYNEQFF
CDR3nt: TGTGCCAGCCGGGACAGCTACAATGAGCAGTTCTTC
v_gene: TRBV6-1
j_gene: TRBJ2-1
abundance: NA
d_gene: TRBD1

CDR3aa: CASSAHWGRTGELFF
CDR3nt: TGTGCCAGCAGCGCCCACTGGGGGCGCACCGGGGAGCTGTTTTTT
v_gene: TRBV9
j_gene: TRBJ2-2
abundance: NA
d_gene: NA

CDR3aa: CASSEVGGPSEQYF
CDR3nt: TGCGCCAGCAGTGAGGTGGGGGGGCCGTCCGAGCAGTACTTC
v_gene: TRBV10-1
j_gene: TRBJ2-7
abundance: NA
d_gene: NA

CDR3aa: CASSRSGLFGTDTQYF
CDR3nt: TGCGCCAGCAGCCGCTCGGGACTCTTCGGCACAGATACGCAGTATTTT
v_gene: TRBV4-3
j_gene: TRBJ2-3
abundance: NA
d_gene: NA

CDR3aa: CASGRFNNEQFF
CDR3nt: TGTGCCAGCGGGCGATTCAACAATGAGCAGTTCTTC
v_gene: TRBV6-1
j_gene: TRBJ2-1
abundance: NA
d_gene: NA

CDR3aa: CASSLSTGGVYGYTF
CDR3nt: TGTGCCAGCAGTTTATCAACAGGGGGCGTCTATGGCTACACCTTC
v_gene: TRBV27
j_gene: TRBJ1-2
abundance: NA
d_gene: TRBD1

CDR3aa: CASRDQSNQPQHF
CDR3nt: TGTGCCAGCAGAGATCAGTCCAATCAGCCCCAGCATTTT
v_gene: TRBV27
j_gene: TRBJ1-5
abundance: NA
d_gene: NA

CDR3aa: CASSDRGVPNYNEQFF
CDR3nt: TGTGCCAGCAGTGACAGGGGGGTTCCCAACTACAATGAGCAGTTCTTC
v_gene: TRBV2
j_gene: TRBJ2-1
abundance: NA
d_gene: NA

CDR3aa: CASTSGQGAYGYTF
CDR3nt: TGTGCCAGCACCTCTGGACAGGGGGCCTATGGCTACACCTTC
v_gene: TRBV6-1
j_gene: TRBJ1-2
abundance: NA
d_gene: TRBD1

CDR3aa: CASSLFAGTDGTGELFF
CDR3nt: TGTGCTAGCAGCTTATTCGCGGGAACAGACGGCACCGGGGAGCTGTTTTTT
v_gene: TRBV7-7
j_gene: TRBJ2-2
abundance: NA
d_gene: NA

CDR3aa: CASSLFPTSGSYEQYF
CDR3nt: TGTGCCAGCAGCTTATTTCCCACTAGCGGCTCCTACGAGCAGTACTTC
v_gene: TRBV7-3
j_gene: TRBJ2-7
abundance: once
d_gene: TRBD2

CDR3aa: CASSSGHRMGTGELFF
CDR3nt: TGTGCCAGCAGTTCAGGGCACAGGATGGGGACCGGGGAGCTGTTTTTT
v_gene: TRBV27
j_gene: TRBJ2-2
abundance: NA
d_gene: NA

CDR3aa: CASSVGQFSDTQYF
CDR3nt: TGTGCCAGCAGCGTCGGACAGTTTTCGGATACGCAGTATTTT
v_gene: TRBV13
j_gene: TRBJ2-3
abundance: NA
d_gene: NA

CDR3aa: CASRGRDITRNEQFF
CDR3nt: TGTGCCAGCAGGGGCCGGGACATCACTCGGAATGAGCAGTTCTTC
v_gene: TRBV6-5
j_gene: TRBJ2-1
abundance: NA
d_gene: NA